Below, one T cell receptor (beta chain) is given with its context. Its antigen is as yet unknown. Researchers ran the PCR with 60 Vbeta and 13 Jbeta primers. The repertoire was sequenced with immunoSEQ multiplex PCR; TCRdb's copy has only in-frame clones and lacks some. The sample lists more than 150,000 clones, 70% to 90% occurring once. This record comes from a study of cytomegalovirus exposure and HLA in healthy donors. Regarding the study as a whole: Association with HLA alleles at 0.05 false discovery rate was found for 16,951 TCR beta sequences in a later analysis. V- and J-gene trimming in TCR beta was tied to a missense DCLRE1C variant by an analysis performed later. Researchers reported from a later analysis that most CMV-associated TCR beta chains appeared HLA-restricted.

This TCR came from a woman under 40 in good health and CMV-seronegative. The sequencing sample was made of PBMCs.

The CDR3 region is CASSLYRRTSVAYNEQFF. As DNA, the CDR3 is TGTGCCAGCAGCTTGTATCGGAGGACTAGCGTGGCCTACAATGAGCAGTTCTTC. The chain combines TRBV5-4 with TRBJ2-1; TRBD2 aligns across 9 bases. Germline V gene data show CDR1 as SGHNT and CDR2 as YYREEE (reference sequence). CDR3 length equals 18 residues. The V and J ends lost 1 base and 2 bases, in that order; junction bases with no gene match: 10.